These T cell receptor beta chains were read from a single sample in a study of blood T cell repertoires in COVID-19. The repertoire was sequenced with immunoSEQ multiplex PCR; TCRdb's copy has only in-frame clones and lacks some. The sample holds about 330,000 clones, roughly 90% seen once. The specimen sequenced was peripheral blood. The receptors originated from a woman aged 45 to 65 with active or convalescent COVID-19. Both conserved end residues are part of each CDR3.

j_gene	v_gene	CDR3aa
TRBJ2-2	TRBV7-8	CASSLTGPGELFF
TRBJ1-5	TRBV24-1	CATSDLLSRRRGNQPQHF
TRBJ2-1	TRBV7-8	CASSWRGGGNPHEQFF
TRBJ2-7	TRBV25-1	CASSETDGAYEQYF
TRBJ1-3	TRBV18	CASSPTTGGPGNTIYF
TRBJ1-5	TRBV28	CASSSQGAGNQPQHF
TRBJ2-7	TRBV9	CASSVRDTNDEQYF
TRBJ2-5	TRBV18	CASSTGQETQYF
TRBJ2-1	TRBV9	CASSVATSGRVYRTSTSEQFF
TRBJ2-4	TRBV7-8	CASSQTRIGTSSKNIQYF
TRBJ1-1	TRBV6-5	CASSYSLAPNTEAFF
TRBJ2-1	TRBV5-1	CASSLGRNEQFF
TRBJ2-7	TRBV18	CASSRGTGNEQYF
TRBJ2-7	TRBV7-9	CASSHTGGGSYEQYF
TRBJ1-2	TRBV5-4	CASSWRDRGRGGYTF
TRBJ1-1	TRBV28	CASSLRGAAFF
TRBJ1-5	TRBV2	CASSQGQSLYSNQPQHF
TRBJ2-5	TRBV27	CASSLSGTGGAETQYF
TRBJ2-5	TRBV5-4	CASRPDPSGRETQYF
TRBJ1-5	TRBV6-4	CASSGGWWGQVFIPNQPQHF
TRBJ2-4	TRBV19	CASSRAVGLAKNIQYF
TRBJ1-1	TRBV30	CAWRTGNTEAFF
TRBJ1-2	TRBV6-4	CASTNRGWCYTF
TRBJ2-3	TRBV3-1/TRBV3-2	CASSQVRTTSPDTQYF
TRBJ2-2	TRBV28	CASRTGTGELFF
TRBJ2-5	TRBV7-6	CASSLEGLLAGGVLYQETQYF
TRBJ2-5	TRBV7-3	CASSLDPTPQETQYF